What follows are 27 T cell receptor beta chains derived from one specimen sequenced in a study of cytomegalovirus exposure and HLA in healthy donors. Sequenced by immunoSEQ multiplex PCR; TCRdb stores in-frame clones only, minus some. This table holds 140,000 or so clones, 85% to 90% found once. The sample was PBMCs. The receptors were gathered from a woman in her 30s in good health and CMV-seropositive.

V gene TRBV27 combines with J gene TRBJ2-7, with a possible D match to TRBD1 (6 bases). Looked up from germline, CDR1 is MNHEY and CDR2 is SMNVEV (reference sequence). Trimming stripped 3 bases from V and 4 bases from J, with 13 bases between. This CDR3 region has 14 residues. The CDR3 nucleotides are TGTGCCAGCAGTTTGGGGGACAAATATTACGAGCAGTACTTC. It specifies CASSLGDKYYEQYF.

The V and J genes are TRBV29-1 and TRBJ2-1, with 8 bases matching TRBD1. Per germline, CDR1 SQVTM and CDR2 ANQGSEA. The CDR3 runs to 14 residues. V shed 6 bases and J 9 bases; nucleotides not matched to a gene: 13. CDR3 region: CSVERQGAESEQFF. The CDR3 nucleotides read TGCAGCGTCGAGCGGCAGGGGGCGGAGAGTGAGCAGTTCTTC.

The rearrangement joins TRBV5-1 to TRBJ2-7; a weak D match, TRBD2 (5 bases). This CDR3 is 14 amino acids long. Germline loops: CDR1 SGHRS, CDR2 YFSETQ. V was pared by 0 bases and J by 3 bases, with 10 bases between. The CDR3: CASSLASPGYEQYF. The CDR3 bases are TGCGCCAGCAGCTTGGCTAGCCCCGGCTACGAGCAGTACTTC.

CDR3 bases: TGTGCCAGCAGCTCCCCGGACAGTGAAGCTTTCTTT. This sequence encodes CASSSPDSEAFF. V gene TRBV5-4 combines with J gene TRBJ1-1; a possible D gene is TRBD1 (6 bases). There are 12 residues in the CDR3. The V end was cut by 3 bases, the J end by 7 bases, with 10 bases between. Germline CDR1 reads SGHNT; CDR2 reads YYREEE (reference sequence).

This rearrangement joins TRBV5-1 to TRBJ2-7, with D possibly TRBD1 on 5 matching bases. The germline V gene has CDR1 SGHRS and CDR2 YFSETQ. The CDR3 runs to 14 residues. The V end was cut by 4 bases, the J end by 7 bases, with 18 bases between. The CDR3 DNA reads as TGCGCCAGCAGCCCGCAGGGTAAGCCTAGGGAGCAGTACTTC. It yields the protein CASSPQGKPREQYF. Full variable domain (missing parts from reference TRBV5-1 and TRBJ2-7): KAGVTQTPRYLIKTRGQQVTLSCSPISGHRSVSWYQQTPGQGLQFLFEYFSETQRNKGNFPGRFSGRQFSNSRSEMNVSTLELGDSALYLCASSPQGKPREQYFGPGTRLTVT.

The chain joins TRBV2 to TRBJ2-7; D not certain. Germline V gene sequence: CDR1 SNHLY, CDR2 FYNNEI. V was trimmed by 6 bases and J by 3 bases, leaving 9 bases between them. The CDR3 totals 12 residues. CDR3 coding DNA: TGTGCCAGCAGAGCCAATAGCTACGAGCAGTACTTC. Translation gives CASRANSYEQYF.

The chain couples TRBV7-8 to TRBJ1-5; the D is unclear. Germline CDR1 reads SGHVS; CDR2 reads FQNEAQ. V was pared by 3 bases and J by 9 bases, with 12 bases between. This CDR3 has 13 residues. CDR3 in DNA: TGTGCCAGCAGCTTTTTGCGGGCTTGGCCCCAGCATTTT. Amino acids: CASSFLRAWPQHF.

The chain has TRBV5-4 and TRBJ1-2, with 7 bases identical to TRBD1. The CDR3 totals 15 residues. Germline CDR1 reads SGHNT; CDR2 reads YYREEE (reference sequence). The ends lost 2 bases at V and 3 bases at J; junction bases unmatched: 7. The CDR3 DNA is TGTGCCAGCAGCTTTTCATCCAGGGGGGACTATGGCTACACCTTC. Amino acid sequence: CASSFSSRGDYGYTF.

The genes are TRBV15 and TRBJ2-3, with D perhaps TRBD2 (5 bases). The germline CDR1 and CDR2 sequences are LNHNV and YYDKDF (reference sequence). The CDR3 is 16 residues long. The germline V and J ends were trimmed by 5 bases and 4 bases, with 19 bases remaining between them. The CDR3 loop is CATSPFEPRGPDTQYF. CDR3 DNA: TGTGCCACCAGCCCCTTTGAGCCACGAGGGCCAGATACGCAGTATTTT. Based on the CDR3 plus reference TRBV15 and TRBJ2-3, the full variable domain is DAMVIQNPRYQVTQFGKPVTLSCSQTLNHNVMYWYQQKSSQAPKLLFHYYDKDFNNEADTPDNFQSRRPNTSFCFLDIRSPGLGDTAMYLCATSPFEPRGPDTQYFGPGTRLTVL.

The chain links TRBV10-3 to TRBJ1-2, with 9 bases lining up with TRBD1. The J segment lost 2 bases and the V segment lost 8 bases, leaving 6 bases of the junction unmatched. The V gene's germline CDR1 is ENHRY and CDR2 SYGVKD. The CDR3 is 14 amino acids. CDR3 coding DNA: TGTGCCATCGGTGCTGGACAGGGGAACTATGGCTACACCTTC. Encoded protein: CAIGAGQGNYGYTF.

The rearrangement links TRBV5-1 to TRBJ2-7, with TRBD1 as a possible D gene (5 bases). This CDR3 is 15 amino acids long. V shed 1 base and J shed 3 bases, with 14 bases lying between them. Germline V CDR1 and CDR2: SGHRS, YFSETQ. The CDR3, as DNA: TGCGCCAGCAGCTTGCAGCTTGGACACCACTACGAGCAGTACTTC. Protein product: CASSLQLGHHYEQYF.

This rearrangement joins TRBV28 to TRBJ1-1; possibly TRBD1 for D (6 bases). This CDR3 has 11 residues. Germline V gene sequence: CDR1 MDHEN, CDR2 SYDVKM. Trimming took 5 bases from V and 8 from J, leaving 9 bases between them. The chain's CDR3 is CASSEQGEAFF. In DNA, the CDR3 is TGTGCCAGCAGTGAACAGGGAGAAGCTTTCTTT.

This clone was picked up one time. The J gene is TRBJ2-5, the V gene TRBV28; 8 nucleotides match TRBD1. CDR1 and CDR2 (germline): MDHEN, SYDVKM. The CDR3 runs 14 residues. V trimming: 8 bases; J trimming: 4 bases; junction bases outside the gene matches: 9. The CDR3 DNA reads as TGTGCCAGCGCACCCCAGGGGGCGAGAGAGACCCAGTACTTC. Translation gives CASAPQGARETQYF.

This clone appeared a single time. The chain joins TRBV13 to TRBJ2-1; 7 nucleotides agree with TRBD1. Germline V gene data show CDR1 as PRHDT and CDR2 as FYEKMQ (reference sequence). This CDR3 has 14 residues. With 6 bases clipped from V and 6 bases from J, the junction kept 8 bases outside the gene matches. CDR3 DNA sequence: TGTGCCAGCAGTCATTCGACAGGGTTCAATGAGCAGTTCTTC. This gives the protein CASSHSTGFNEQFF.

This clone appeared a few times. V and J are TRBV29-1 and TRBJ2-3; 9 nucleotides align to TRBD2. V was clipped by 3 bases and J by 1 base; unmatched bases: 5. Per germline, CDR1 SQVTM and CDR2 ANQGSEA. The length of the CDR3 is 15 residues. The CDR3 reads CSVEVAGAGTDTQYF. In nucleotides, the CDR3 is TGCAGCGTTGAGGTAGCGGGAGCTGGCACAGATACGCAGTATTTT.

This rearrangement joins TRBV11-3 to TRBJ1-1; TRBD1 aligns across 8 bases. The ends lost 6 bases at V and 1 base at J; junction bases unmatched: 10. The CDR3 sequence is 16 residues long. Germline V gene sequence: CDR1 SGHNT, CDR2 YENEEA. This CDR3 is CASRTGGRGENTEAFF. The CDR3 bases are TGTGCCAGCAGAACAGGGGGAAGGGGTGAGAACACTGAAGCTTTCTTT.

V and J are TRBV6-5 and TRBJ1-1; D is possibly TRBD1 (5 bases). The germline V and J ends were trimmed by 2 bases and 1 base, with 8 bases remaining between them. The length of the CDR3 is 14 residues. Germline V gives CDR1 MNHEY, CDR2 SVGAGI. DNA for the CDR3: TGTGCCAGCAGTTACAGGGGCTCGAACACTGAAGCTTTCTTT. Protein: CASSYRGSNTEAFF.

This CDR3 is CASVRWAGTTGELFF. CDR3 coding DNA: TGTGCCAGCGTTCGCTGGGCGGGAACCACCGGGGAGCTGTTTTTT. The chain carries TRBV7-6 and TRBJ2-2; TRBD2 is a possible D gene (6 bases). The germline CDR1 and CDR2 sequences are SGHVS and FNYEAQ. This CDR3 is 15 amino acids long. Trimming left V 8 bases short and J 4 bases short, with 17 bases between.

The chain combines TRBV6-5 with TRBJ1-3; 9 bases match TRBD1. Trimming took 6 bases from V and 2 from J; bases not matched to a gene: 5. The CDR3 is made up of 15 amino acids. CDR1 and CDR2 from the germline V gene are MNHEY and SVGAGI. Here the CDR3 reads CASRLQGAAGNTIYF. The DNA of the CDR3 is TGTGCCAGCAGGTTACAGGGGGCAGCTGGAAACACCATATATTTT.

This chain uses TRBV5-1 with TRBJ2-3, with TRBD2 as a possible D gene (5 bases). CDR3 length: 14 residues. The germline V and J ends were trimmed by 5 bases and 0 bases, with 10 bases remaining between them. Germline CDR1 and CDR2: SGHRS and YFSETQ. CDR3 bases: TGCGCCAGCAGTTCCAGGACTAGCACAGATACGCAGTATTTT. Protein product: CASSSRTSTDTQYF.

This chain links TRBV7-9 with TRBJ2-5; 7 bases agree with TRBD1. This CDR3 contains 19 residues. Germline loops: CDR1 SEHNR, CDR2 FQNEAQ (reference sequence). V lost 5 bases to trimming and J lost 2 bases; unmatched junction nucleotides: 20. The CDR3 DNA reads as TGTGCCAGCAGCCCCATGAAGTCCGTCTACCGGGACAGACAAGAGACCCAGTACTTC. This encodes CASSPMKSVYRDRQETQYF.

J is TRBJ2-1 and V is TRBV6-5; 9 nucleotides match TRBD2. The V segment lost 5 bases and the J segment 6 bases; nucleotides outside the gene matches: 5. Germline lookup yields CDR1 MNHEY and CDR2 SVGAGI. This CDR3 has 14 residues. Here the CDR3 DNA reads TGTGCCAGCAGTCAGACTAGCGGATTCAATGAGCAGTTCTTC. It is translated as CASSQTSGFNEQFF.

In this sample, this clone turned up a few times. The chain couples TRBV4-1 to TRBJ2-2; 8 positions match TRBD2. Germline V gene sequence: CDR1 MGHRA, CDR2 YSYEKL. The CDR3 extends over 17 amino acids. V gave up 0 bases and J gave up 5 bases; unmatched junction bases: 8. The CDR3 DNA reads as TGCGCCAGCAGCCAAGAAGGAGCGGGGGTGGGTACCGGGGAGCTGTTTTTT. It specifies CASSQEGAGVGTGELFF.

This sequence joins TRBV7-3 and TRBJ2-2, with 9 positions matching TRBD2. After removal of 1 base from V and 6 bases from J, the junction contained 3 bases not matched to a gene. Per the germline V gene, CDR1 is SGHTA and CDR2 is FQGTGA. This CDR3 has 15 amino acids. DNA for the CDR3: TGTGCCAGCAGCTTAAGCGGGAGGGCCGCCGGGGAGCTGTTTTTT. Its translation is CASSLSGRAAGELFF.

This sequence joins TRBV18 and TRBJ2-1; 15 bases fit TRBD2. Germline trimming cut 0 bases from V and 5 bases from J; bases unmatched to any gene: 2. Germline V gene data show CDR1 as KGHSH and CDR2 as LQKENI. The CDR3 totals 17 residues. CDR3 coding DNA: TGTGCCAGCTCACCACCGGGACTAGCGGGGGGCCACAATGAGCAGTTCTTC. This sequence encodes CASSPPGLAGGHNEQFF.

In its sample, this clone was seen a few times. This chain connects TRBV27 to TRBJ2-7; 9 bases align to TRBD2. This CDR3 has 14 amino acids. V gave up 4 bases and J gave up 5 bases; unmatched junction bases: 6. Germline V lookup: CDR1 MNHEY, CDR2 SMNVEV (reference sequence). This CDR3 is CASSWRLAGNEQYF. CDR3 sequence (DNA): TGTGCCAGCAGTTGGCGTCTAGCGGGAAACGAGCAGTACTTC.

This chain links TRBV23-1 with TRBJ2-2; weak D call: TRBD1 (5 bases). TRBV23-1 is flagged as an ORF with uncertain function. The germline V and J ends were trimmed by 0 bases and 0 bases, with 14 bases remaining between them. The CDR3 contains 18 residues. The CDR3 DNA reads as TGCGCCAGCAGTCAATCGGTGCTCCAGGGCGCGAACACCGGGGAGCTGTTTTTT. Encoded protein: CASSQSVLQGANTGELFF.